This T cell receptor beta chain was obtained from a study of cytomegalovirus exposure and HLA in healthy donors. Study-wide background: Across more than 350 genotyped donors, 65% to 90% landed in the Caucasian-associated ancestry cluster.

With respect to this clone: The antigen remains undetermined.

This CDR3 is built from 15 residues. The ends lost 5 bases at V and 5 bases at J; junction bases unmatched: 7. Germline V gene sequence: CDR1 SGHTA, CDR2 FQGTGA. PCR primers comprised 60 Vbeta and 13 Jbeta primers. TCRdb's table, derived via immunoSEQ multiplex PCR, lists solely in-frame clones and lacks some. The sample has around 130,000 clones, roughly four fifths seen once. Broader study findings: Researchers reportedly found TCR beta sequences accurately predicted most subjects' HLA-A and HLA-B alleles.

The sequence derives from a woman aged 55-70 years in good health and CMV-seronegative. The genes are TRBV7-3 and TRBJ2-2; 8 bases are shared with TRBD2. The sequenced sample was PBMCs. CDR3 protein: CASSQVASGTGELFF. The CDR3 bases are TGTGCCAGCAGCCAGGTGGCTAGCGGGACCGGGGAGCTGTTTTTT.